A single sample is the source of the 21 T cell receptor beta chains below, sequenced in a study of blood T cell repertoires in COVID-19. Assay: immunoSEQ multiplex PCR; the TCRdb copy retains only in-frame clones and omits some. Of about 300,000 clones listed, 86% are singletons. Sample: PBMCs or T cells enriched from blood (not recorded which). Receptors were obtained from a young man who had recovered from COVID-19.

The chain combines TRBV5-5 with TRBJ2-3, with 9 bases matching TRBD2. The CDR3 is 13 residues long. Germline CDR1 and CDR2: SGHKS and YYEKEE (reference sequence). J lost 1 base, V lost 7 bases, and 1 base had no gene match. CDR3 DNA: TGTGCCAGCTTAGCGGGAGGCACAGATACGCAGTATTTT. Encoded protein: CASLAGGTDTQYF. The complete variable domain, with remaining parts taken from reference TRBV5-5 and TRBJ2-3, reads DAGVTQSPTHLIKTRGQQVTLRCSPISGHKSVSWYQQVLGQGPQFIFQYYEKEERGRGNFPDRFSARQFPNYSSELNVNALLLGDSALYLCASLAGGTDTQYFGPGTRLTVL.

The V gene is TRBV7-2, the J gene TRBJ2-7; 7 bases agree with TRBD2. From germline, CDR1 is SGHTA and CDR2 FQGNSA. V lost 0 bases and J lost 0; bases outside the gene matches: 5. This CDR3 comprises 16 residues. The CDR3 region is CASSLALVAGSYEQYF. The CDR3 nucleotides read TGTGCCAGCAGCTTAGCTCTAGTAGCGGGCTCCTACGAGCAGTACTTC.

As to this clone: Other DNA sequences from this sample encode an identical CDR3 as well. The CDR3 sequence is CASSFRGGYGYTF. The CDR3 DNA follows: TGTGCCAGCAGTTTTCGGGGTGGCTATGGCTACACCTTC. This chain joins TRBV27 and TRBJ1-2; no clear D gene. Germline CDR1 reads MNHEY; CDR2 reads SMNVEV (reference sequence). CDR3 length: 13 amino acids. Trimming left V 3 bases short and J 4 bases short, with 9 bases between.

The chain is built from TRBV6-4 and TRBJ2-1; 9 bases match TRBD2. The trim removed 0 bases at V and 6 bases at J, leaving 0 bases unmatched. CDR1 is MRHNA, CDR2 SNTAGT, per germline. The CDR3 sequence is 14 residues long. CDR3 sequence reads: CASSDSSGSNEQFF. CDR3 nucleotide sequence: TGTGCCAGCAGTGACTCTAGCGGGAGCAATGAGCAGTTCTTC.

The chain recombines TRBV6-1 with TRBJ1-2; D is uncertain. This CDR3 is 12 amino acids long. Looked up from germline, CDR1 is MNHNS and CDR2 is SASEGT. The V end was cut by 2 bases, the J end by 8 bases, with 9 bases between. The DNA for the CDR3 is TGTGCCAGCAGTGAAAGCGGGGTAGGCTACACCTTC. Residues: CASSESGVGYTF.

V usage is TRBV27 and J usage is TRBJ2-3; 8 nucleotides align to TRBD2. Germline assignment: CDR1 MNHEY and CDR2 SMNVEV (reference sequence). V shed 2 bases, J shed 4 bases, and the junction held 14 bases outside the gene matches. CDR3 length equals 18 residues. Here the CDR3 DNA reads TGTGCCAGCAGTTTACTTTTTTCCGGGGGGGGGTCCCCAGATACGCAGTATTTT. Translated: CASSLLFSGGGSPDTQYF.

The genes are TRBV28 and TRBJ1-2; 7 bases are a match to TRBD1. Germline-derived CDR1 and CDR2 are MDHEN and SYDVKM. This CDR3 has 15 residues. With 5 bases clipped from V and 0 bases from J, the junction kept 6 bases outside the gene matches. For the CDR3, the DNA is TGTGCCAGCAGTACGACAGGGACCCCTAACTATGGCTACACCTTC. Protein sequence: CASSTTGTPNYGYTF.

This chain uses TRBV6-4 with TRBJ2-6; D perhaps matches TRBD1 (7 bases). CDR3 size: 18 residues. V was pared by 4 bases and J by 3 bases, with 19 bases between. Per the germline V gene, CDR1 is MRHNA and CDR2 is SNTAGT. In nucleotides, the CDR3 is TGTGCCAGCAGTGCCCAGGGGGGAACCTATGGTGGGGCCAACGTCCTGACTTTC. This encodes CASSAQGGTYGGANVLTF.

The chain combines TRBV18 with TRBJ1-4; the match to TRBD1 covers 7 bases. The CDR3 consists of 15 residues. V gave up 5 bases and J gave up 7 bases; unmatched junction bases: 10. Germline V gene sequence: CDR1 KGHSH, CDR2 LQKENI. The CDR3 bases are TGTGCCAGCTCAAGTCGACAGGGAGGTAGTGAAAAACTGTTTTTT. Protein: CASSSRQGGSEKLFF.

The chain recombines TRBV18 with TRBJ1-1, with D possibly TRBD1 on 6 matching bases. Germline V gene lookup returns CDR1 KGHSH and CDR2 LQKENI. V shed 8 bases and J shed 3 bases, with 16 bases lying between them. The CDR3 spans 14 residues. In DNA, the CDR3 is TGTGCCAGCGTCCCGGTCACAGGGTACACTGAAGCTTTCTTT. It is translated as CASVPVTGYTEAFF. The complete variable domain, with remaining parts taken from reference TRBV18 and TRBJ1-1, reads NAGVMQNPRHLVRRRGQEARLRCSPMKGHSHVYWYRQLPEEGLKFMVYLQKENIIDESGMPKERFSAEFPKEGPSILRIQQVVRGDSAAYFCASVPVTGYTEAFFGQGTRLTVV.

V and J are TRBV7-9 and TRBJ2-1; the D is unclear. Trimming took off 2 bases at V and 8 bases at J, with 4 bases between the two ends. Germline V CDR1 and CDR2: SEHNR, FQNEAQ (reference sequence). The CDR3 has 11 residues. For the CDR3, the DNA is TGTGCCAGCAGCTTATTCGATGAGCAGTTCTTC. Residues: CASSLFDEQFF.

The rearrangement joins TRBV29-1 to TRBJ1-2, with 10 positions matching TRBD1. The CDR3 has 16 amino acids. Germline V gene sequence: CDR1 SQVTM, CDR2 ANQGSEA. V was pared by 5 bases and J by 6 bases, with 15 bases of the junction left unmatched. The CDR3 coding sequence is TGCAGCGTTAAATCCGGGACAGGGGATGATCGGGATGGCTACACCTTC. Translating it yields CSVKSGTGDDRDGYTF.

The chain joins TRBV11-2 to TRBJ2-1; D may be TRBD2 (5 bases). CDR1 SGHAT and CDR2 FQNNGV come from the germline V gene. The CDR3 has 17 amino acids. V shed 4 bases and J shed 2 bases, with 18 bases lying between them. In nucleotides, the CDR3 is TGTGCCAGCAGCTATACCCCTTCACGGGGAGCCTACAATGAGCAGTTCTTC. This encodes CASSYTPSRGAYNEQFF.

V is TRBV4-1 and J is TRBJ1-2; 8 bases are shared with TRBD1. Looked up from germline, CDR1 is MGHRA and CDR2 is YSYEKL. The CDR3 is 13 residues long. V lost 4 bases, J lost 4 bases, and 2 bases stayed unmatched. The CDR3 DNA reads TGCGCCAGCAGCCGAGGGACAGGCTATGGCTACACCTTC. This gives the protein CASSRGTGYGYTF.

This rearrangement joins TRBV7-9 to TRBJ1-6, with 8 bases matching TRBD1. The CDR3 consists of 14 residues. Germline lookup yields CDR1 SEHNR and CDR2 FQNEAQ (reference sequence). After removal of 4 bases from V and 7 bases from J, the junction contained 3 bases not matched to a gene. CDR3 nucleotides: TGTGCCAGCAGCTGGACAGGGTCAAATTCACCCCTCCACTTT. It specifies CASSWTGSNSPLHF.

J is TRBJ1-6 and V is TRBV30; perhaps TRBD1 as D (6 bases). This CDR3 has 13 residues. CDR1 GTSNPN and CDR2 SVGIG come from the germline V gene (reference sequence). Trimming left V 1 base short and J 9 bases short, with 10 bases between. CDR3 sequence: CAWSGQGSSPLHF. CDR3 bases: TGTGCCTGGAGTGGTCAGGGGAGTTCACCCCTCCACTTT.

This clone was seen only a few times. The chain uses TRBV6-5 and TRBJ1-2; the match to TRBD1 covers 7 bases. Germline CDR1 reads MNHEY; CDR2 reads SVGAGI. The CDR3 spans 14 residues. Trimming took 6 bases from V and 4 from J; bases not matched to a gene: 8. The CDR3 DNA follows: TGTGCCAGCAGCCGACAGGGTGGTGGCTATGGCTACACCTTC. Translated, it gives CASSRQGGGYGYTF.

The chain is built from TRBV19 and TRBJ1-2; weak D call: TRBD1 (5 bases). Germline lookup yields CDR1 LNHDA and CDR2 SQIVND (reference sequence). The CDR3 runs 15 residues. The V gene lost 4 bases and the J gene lost 4 bases, with 16 bases spanning the gap. The CDR3 region has the DNA TGTGCCAGTAGTACCCCGAGAGCAGGGTTCTATGGCTACACCTTC. It encodes CASSTPRAGFYGYTF.

The rearrangement uses TRBV6-5 and TRBJ2-7; 9 positions agree with TRBD2. Germline assignment: CDR1 MNHEY and CDR2 SVGAGI. This CDR3 is 13 amino acids long. V dropped 7 bases and J dropped 2; count of bases not matched to a gene: 3. CDR3 residues: CASNLAGAYEQYF. DNA of the CDR3: TGTGCCAGCAACTTAGCGGGGGCCTACGAGCAGTACTTC.

The rearrangement joins TRBV5-1 to TRBJ1-4; perhaps TRBD1 as D (5 bases). This CDR3 is 15 amino acids long. V dropped 3 bases and J dropped 4 bases, with 13 bases sitting between them. Germline CDR1 SGHRS, CDR2 YFSETQ. CDR3 loop: CASSSAGYINEKLFF. Written as DNA, the CDR3 is TGCGCCAGCAGCTCTGCAGGGTATATTAATGAAAAACTGTTTTTT.

The V gene is TRBV5-8, the J gene TRBJ1-2, with no clear D. V lost 2 bases and J lost 5, with 10 bases in between. Germline V lookup: CDR1 SGHTS, CDR2 YDEGEE. This CDR3 spans 13 amino acids. The CDR3 nucleotides are TGTGCCAGCAGCTTCCCTCTAAGTTATGGCTACACCTTC. Translating gives CASSFPLSYGYTF.